A selection of T cell receptor beta chains follows, all from one sample in a study of T cells after yellow fever vaccination. One entry per CDR3 protein results from TCRdb running MiXCR on the 5' RACE reads. The repertoire holds a few hundred thousand distinct CDR3 sequences, with roughly 4.3% as singletons. The sample here was PBMCs, taken 5 days after the yellow fever booster vaccination. The origin of the receptors is a man aged 18 to 29 who received the YFV17D yellow fever vaccine. CDR3s include the opening cysteine and the closing phenylalanine or tryptophan. The order of the fields is V gene, CDR3 length, J gene, clone size, CDR3 protein. The size field is filled for only some rows; it gives once, few, many or a size class.

v_gene: TRBV4-1
len: 16
j_gene: TRBJ1-1
abundance: few
CDR3aa: CASSQVAQTGNSEAFF

v_gene: TRBV10-1
len: 14
j_gene: TRBJ2-2
abundance: many
CDR3aa: CASSPNKPTGELFF

v_gene: TRBV12-3/TRBV12-4
len: 18
j_gene: TRBJ2-5
abundance: few
CDR3aa: CASSSGTSGGRNPETQYF

v_gene: TRBV4-1
len: 15
j_gene: TRBJ1-2
abundance: .
CDR3aa: CASSQEPAGADGYTF

v_gene: TRBV5-4
len: 18
j_gene: TRBJ2-7
abundance: .
CDR3aa: CASSLSTGGALIYYEQYF

v_gene: TRBV7-9
len: 14
j_gene: TRBJ2-2
abundance: few
CDR3aa: CASSSGQASIKLFF

v_gene: TRBV4-1
len: 14
j_gene: TRBJ2-2
abundance: .
CDR3aa: CASSQPRETGELFF

v_gene: TRBV4-1
len: 13
j_gene: TRBJ2-5
abundance: .
CDR3aa: CASSQGQTETQYF

v_gene: TRBV11-2
len: 14
j_gene: TRBJ2-2
abundance: few
CDR3aa: CASSWDRGAGELFF

v_gene: TRBV3-1
len: 15
j_gene: TRBJ2-3
abundance: few
CDR3aa: CASSQPGQNTDTQYF

v_gene: TRBV20-1
len: 14
j_gene: TRBJ1-6
abundance: .
CDR3aa: CSAPDRELDSPLHF

v_gene: TRBV5-1
len: 16
j_gene: TRBJ2-1
abundance: few
CDR3aa: CASSLSDRGFRDEQFF

v_gene: TRBV9
len: 15
j_gene: TRBJ2-7
abundance: few
CDR3aa: CASSPAGTSSYEQYF

v_gene: TRBV5-1
len: 14
j_gene: TRBJ2-3
abundance: .
CDR3aa: CASSRENLLDTQYF

v_gene: TRBV7-9
len: 15
j_gene: TRBJ2-3
abundance: few
CDR3aa: CASSSSAEGTDTQYF

v_gene: TRBV24-1
len: 16
j_gene: TRBJ2-2
abundance: many
CDR3aa: CATSDPGTGTTGELFF

v_gene: TRBV7-8
len: 17
j_gene: TRBJ2-3
abundance: many
CDR3aa: CASTKFTGIQVTDTQYF

v_gene: TRBV4-3
len: 15
j_gene: TRBJ1-3
abundance: many
CDR3aa: CASGLDREAGNTIYF

v_gene: TRBV10-3
len: 15
j_gene: TRBJ2-2
abundance: .
CDR3aa: CAISERQGAAGELFF

v_gene: TRBV12-3/TRBV12-4
len: 12
j_gene: TRBJ1-1
abundance: .
CDR3aa: CASTWGGTEAFF

v_gene: TRBV29-1
len: 13
j_gene: TRBJ2-2
abundance: few
CDR3aa: CSVGQADTGELFF

v_gene: TRBV20-1
len: 13
j_gene: TRBJ2-5
abundance: .
CDR3aa: CSARFPTGETQYF